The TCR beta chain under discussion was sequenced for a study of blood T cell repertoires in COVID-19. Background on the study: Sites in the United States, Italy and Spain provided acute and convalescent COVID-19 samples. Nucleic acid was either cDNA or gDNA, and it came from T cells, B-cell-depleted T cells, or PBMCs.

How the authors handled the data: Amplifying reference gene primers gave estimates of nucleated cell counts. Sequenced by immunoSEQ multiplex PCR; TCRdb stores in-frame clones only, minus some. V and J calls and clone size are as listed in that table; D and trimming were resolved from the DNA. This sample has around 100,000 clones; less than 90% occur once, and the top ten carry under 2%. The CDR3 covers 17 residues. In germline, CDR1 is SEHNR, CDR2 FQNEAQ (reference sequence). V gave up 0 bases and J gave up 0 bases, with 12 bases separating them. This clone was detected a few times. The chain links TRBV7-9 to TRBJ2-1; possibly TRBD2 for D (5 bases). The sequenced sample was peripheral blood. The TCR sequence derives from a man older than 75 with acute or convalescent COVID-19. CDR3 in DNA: TGTGCCAGCAGCTTAGCGGGGAGCGCGAGCTCCTACAATGAGCAGTTCTTC. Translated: CASSLAGSASSYNEQFF.